Listed below are T cell receptor beta chains from one sample, sequenced in a study of T-cell reconstitution after alpha-beta-depleted transplantation in children. TCRdb re-called the PCR reads through MiXCR, storing one row per CDR3 protein. The profile shows around 530,000 distinct CDR3 sequences, less than 35% of them singletons. The sample was PBMCs from the stem cell graft donor, taken from the stem cell graft. The receptors shown here come from a human donor who donated a stem cell graft to a child with aplastic anemia. The CDR3 runs from the conserved cysteine through the conserved F or W. The order of the fields is V gene, clone size, D gene, J gene, CDR3 protein, CDR3 DNA. D genes are given only for firm matches. Part of the rows lack a size; the others show once, few, many or a class for expanded clones.

V gene: TRBV7-2
clone size: .
D gene: TRBD1
J gene: TRBJ1-1
CDR3 protein: CASSSHPQGAGSTEAFF
CDR3 DNA: TGTGCCAGCAGCTCTCACCCACAGGGGGCCGGGAGCACTGAAGCTTTCTTT

V gene: TRBV12-3/TRBV12-4
clone size: few
D gene: .
J gene: TRBJ2-1
CDR3 protein: CASSFNGPQFF
CDR3 DNA: TGTGCCAGCAGTTTTAACGGGCCGCAGTTCTTC

V gene: TRBV19
clone size: few
D gene: TRBD1
J gene: TRBJ1-1
CDR3 protein: CASSSDRGDTEAFF
CDR3 DNA: TGTGCCAGTAGCTCTGACAGGGGCGACACTGAAGCTTTCTTT

V gene: TRBV7-8
clone size: .
D gene: .
J gene: TRBJ2-7
CDR3 protein: CASSLVPPGERTYEQYF
CDR3 DNA: TGTGCCAGCAGCTTAGTACCCCCAGGAGAGCGGACCTACGAGCAGTACTTC

V gene: TRBV27
clone size: few
D gene: .
J gene: TRBJ2-5
CDR3 protein: CASSSVLGRGQETQYF
CDR3 DNA: TGTGCCAGCAGTTCCGTTTTGGGCAGGGGACAAGAGACCCAGTACTTC

V gene: TRBV29-1
clone size: .
D gene: .
J gene: TRBJ1-1
CDR3 protein: CSVPGEAFF
CDR3 DNA: TGCAGCGTTCCGGGGGAAGCTTTCTTT

V gene: TRBV5-1
clone size: .
D gene: .
J gene: TRBJ2-1
CDR3 protein: CASRPDPSSYNEQFF
CDR3 DNA: TGCGCCAGCAGGCCAGACCCTAGCTCCTACAATGAGCAGTTCTTC

V gene: TRBV15
clone size: .
D gene: .
J gene: TRBJ2-5
CDR3 protein: CATSRDGQRQGAQYF
CDR3 DNA: TGTGCCACCAGCAGAGATGGGCAGCGCCAAGGGGCCCAGTACTTC

V gene: TRBV30
clone size: .
D gene: TRBD2
J gene: TRBJ2-7
CDR3 protein: CAWVDSGISYEQYF
CDR3 DNA: TGTGCCTGGGTGGATAGCGGGATATCCTACGAGCAGTACTTC

V gene: TRBV9
clone size: .
D gene: .
J gene: TRBJ2-1
CDR3 protein: CASSALIVATGNEQFF
CDR3 DNA: TGTGCCAGCAGCGCGCTCATTGTGGCCACTGGGAATGAGCAGTTCTTC

V gene: TRBV7-2
clone size: .
D gene: TRBD2
J gene: TRBJ2-1
CDR3 protein: CASSFSGRARVYNEQFF
CDR3 DNA: TGTGCCAGCAGCTTTAGCGGGAGGGCCCGGGTCTACAATGAGCAGTTCTTC

V gene: TRBV9
clone size: .
D gene: .
J gene: TRBJ2-2
CDR3 protein: CASSAQPGNTGELFF
CDR3 DNA: TGTGCCAGCAGCGCCCAACCGGGGAACACCGGGGAGCTGTTTTTT

V gene: TRBV11-3
clone size: few
D gene: TRBD1
J gene: TRBJ2-2
CDR3 protein: CASSPGTGDTGELFF
CDR3 DNA: TGTGCCAGCAGCCCCGGGACAGGGGACACCGGGGAGCTGTTTTTT

V gene: TRBV28
clone size: few
D gene: .
J gene: TRBJ1-3
CDR3 protein: CASTGNTIYF
CDR3 DNA: TGTGCCAGCACCGGAAACACCATATATTTT

V gene: TRBV7-9
clone size: .
D gene: TRBD1
J gene: TRBJ2-7
CDR3 protein: CASRGQDPYEQYF
CDR3 DNA: TGTGCCAGCAGGGGACAGGACCCGTACGAGCAGTACTTC

V gene: TRBV5-5
clone size: .
D gene: TRBD1
J gene: TRBJ2-4
CDR3 protein: CASSLQGAAKNIQYF
CDR3 DNA: TGTGCCAGCAGCCTACAGGGGGCGGCCAAAAACATTCAGTACTTC

V gene: TRBV20-1
clone size: few
D gene: .
J gene: TRBJ2-4
CDR3 protein: CSAAGSIGVGIQYF
CDR3 DNA: TGCAGTGCCGCAGGAAGTATAGGGGTGGGCATTCAGTACTTC

V gene: TRBV7-6
clone size: .
D gene: TRBD2
J gene: TRBJ2-2
CDR3 protein: CASSLVVPGLAGLNTGELFF
CDR3 DNA: TGTGCCAGCAGCTTAGTGGTGCCGGGATTAGCGGGACTCAACACCGGGGAGCTGTTTTTT

V gene: TRBV4-1
clone size: few
D gene: .
J gene: TRBJ1-1
CDR3 protein: CASSPSGGKNTEAFF
CDR3 DNA: TGCGCCAGCAGCCCGTCCGGGGGCAAGAACACTGAAGCTTTCTTT

V gene: TRBV25-1
clone size: .
D gene: .
J gene: TRBJ1-1
CDR3 protein: CASSGGPEGAFF
CDR3 DNA: TGTGCCAGCAGTGGGGGACCCGAGGGAGCTTTCTTT

V gene: TRBV28
clone size: many
D gene: .
J gene: TRBJ1-1
CDR3 protein: CASSSQLNTEAFF
CDR3 DNA: TGTGCCAGCAGTTCTCAGTTGAACACTGAAGCTTTCTTT

V gene: TRBV9
clone size: few
D gene: .
J gene: TRBJ2-1
CDR3 protein: CASSVGGPASSYEQFF
CDR3 DNA: TGTGCCAGCAGCGTAGGGGGCCCAGCTAGTTCGTATGAGCAGTTCTTC

V gene: TRBV12-5
clone size: .
D gene: .
J gene: TRBJ1-5
CDR3 protein: CASGPVEYSNQPQHF
CDR3 DNA: TGTGCTAGTGGTCCAGTGGAGTATAGCAATCAGCCCCAGCATTTT

V gene: TRBV29-1
clone size: few
D gene: TRBD1
J gene: TRBJ1-4
CDR3 protein: CSVGGQGAEKLFF
CDR3 DNA: TGCAGCGTTGGAGGACAGGGGGCGGAAAAACTGTTTTTT

V gene: TRBV7-2
clone size: few
D gene: TRBD1
J gene: TRBJ2-1
CDR3 protein: CASSAAQGSPHRNEQFF
CDR3 DNA: TGTGCCAGCAGCGCCGCACAGGGGAGCCCACACAGGAATGAGCAGTTCTTC

V gene: TRBV14
clone size: .
D gene: .
J gene: TRBJ2-1
CDR3 protein: CASKRSSYNEQFF
CDR3 DNA: TGTGCCAGTAAGAGGAGCTCCTACAATGAGCAGTTCTTC

V gene: TRBV19
clone size: .
D gene: TRBD2
J gene: TRBJ2-1
CDR3 protein: CASSRLAVWGNEQFF
CDR3 DNA: TGTGCCAGTAGCCGACTAGCGGTTTGGGGCAATGAGCAGTTCTTC

V gene: TRBV7-9
clone size: .
D gene: TRBD2
J gene: TRBJ2-1
CDR3 protein: CASSGGTSGSYEQFF
CDR3 DNA: TGTGCCAGCAGCGGCGGGACTAGCGGGAGTTATGAGCAGTTCTTC

V gene: TRBV12-3/TRBV12-4
clone size: many
D gene: TRBD2
J gene: TRBJ2-4
CDR3 protein: CASSGLAGGTGIQYF
CDR3 DNA: TGTGCCAGCAGCGGACTAGCGGGCGGCACGGGCATTCAGTACTTC

V gene: TRBV6-5
clone size: .
D gene: .
J gene: TRBJ2-7
CDR3 protein: CASSSRGGSGGIYEQYF
CDR3 DNA: TGTGCCAGCAGTTCCCGCGGGGGGTCAGGGGGGATCTACGAGCAGTACTTC

V gene: TRBV20-1
clone size: .
D gene: .
J gene: TRBJ1-2
CDR3 protein: CSARDNGRGYTF
CDR3 DNA: TGCAGTGCTAGAGATAACGGCCGTGGCTACACCTTC

V gene: TRBV12-3/TRBV12-4
clone size: .
D gene: .
J gene: TRBJ2-1
CDR3 protein: CASSELGSGYNEQFF
CDR3 DNA: TGTGCCAGCAGTGAGCTAGGAAGCGGATACAATGAGCAGTTCTTC

V gene: TRBV10-3
clone size: few
D gene: TRBD2
J gene: TRBJ2-2
CDR3 protein: CAISGRAGELFF
CDR3 DNA: TGTGCCATCAGCGGGAGGGCCGGGGAGCTGTTTTTT

V gene: TRBV5-1
clone size: .
D gene: TRBD2
J gene: TRBJ2-3
CDR3 protein: CASSLPTASGSTDTQYF
CDR3 DNA: TGCGCCAGCAGCTTGCCGACAGCTAGCGGGAGCACAGATACGCAGTATTTT

V gene: TRBV2
clone size: .
D gene: .
J gene: TRBJ2-2
CDR3 protein: CASSEAVIPGELFF
CDR3 DNA: TGTGCCAGCAGTGAAGCGGTGATACCCGGGGAGCTGTTTTTT

V gene: TRBV29-1
clone size: .
D gene: .
J gene: TRBJ2-5
CDR3 protein: CSVETGTRPQETQYF
CDR3 DNA: TGCAGCGTTGAAACCGGTACCCGTCCTCAAGAGACCCAGTACTTC

V gene: TRBV10-3
clone size: few
D gene: .
J gene: TRBJ2-7
CDR3 protein: CAISESGGHEQYF
CDR3 DNA: TGTGCCATCAGTGAGTCTGGCGGGCACGAGCAGTACTTC

V gene: TRBV29-1
clone size: .
D gene: .
J gene: TRBJ2-2
CDR3 protein: CSVRRVAGPGTGELFF
CDR3 DNA: TGCAGCGTACGACGTGTTGCAGGGCCTGGCACCGGGGAGCTGTTTTTT

V gene: TRBV29-1
clone size: .
D gene: .
J gene: TRBJ2-3
CDR3 protein: CFGRGTDTQYF
CDR3 DNA: TGCTTCGGGAGAGGGACAGATACGCAGTATTTT

V gene: TRBV5-1
clone size: .
D gene: TRBD2
J gene: TRBJ2-3
CDR3 protein: CASSLDSGRDTQYF
CDR3 DNA: TGCGCCAGCAGCTTGGATAGCGGGAGGGATACGCAGTATTTT

V gene: TRBV5-1
clone size: few
D gene: TRBD2
J gene: TRBJ2-1
CDR3 protein: CASSFSGSHNEQFF
CDR3 DNA: TGCGCCAGCAGCTTTAGCGGGAGTCACAATGAGCAGTTCTTC

V gene: TRBV20-1
clone size: few
D gene: .
J gene: TRBJ2-5
CDR3 protein: CSANTDQETQYF
CDR3 DNA: TGCAGTGCTAACACAGACCAAGAGACCCAGTACTTC

V gene: TRBV30
clone size: .
D gene: TRBD2
J gene: TRBJ2-2
CDR3 protein: CAWSKGLAGTGELFF
CDR3 DNA: TGTGCCTGGAGTAAGGGACTAGCGGGGACCGGGGAGCTGTTTTTT

V gene: TRBV7-2
clone size: .
D gene: .
J gene: TRBJ2-3
CDR3 protein: CASSLWTPRDTQYF
CDR3 DNA: TGTGCCAGCAGCCTATGGACACCCCGGGATACGCAGTATTTT

V gene: TRBV29-1
clone size: few
D gene: .
J gene: TRBJ2-1
CDR3 protein: CSGIQGGNEQFF
CDR3 DNA: TGCAGCGGAATACAGGGTGGCAATGAGCAGTTCTTC